What follows are 5 T cell receptor beta chains derived from one specimen sequenced in a study of T-cell reconstitution after alpha-beta-depleted transplantation in children. A library of TCRbeta sequences, prepared with unique molecular identifiers, was generated. One entry per CDR3 protein results from TCRdb running MiXCR on the PCR reads. The data show around 380,000 distinct CDR3 sequences, roughly a tenth seen once. The sample here was PBMCs from the stem cell graft donor, taken from the stem cell graft. The receptors derive from a human donor who donated a stem cell graft to a child with acute myeloid leukemia.

This sequence joins TRBV4-1 and TRBJ2-2; D is unresolved. CDR1 and CDR2 from the germline V gene are MGHRA and YSYEKL. This CDR3 is built from 16 residues. The V end lost 0 bases, the J end lost 3 bases, and 11 bases lay between the germline ends. CDR3 protein: CASSQENSLYTGELFF. The CDR3 DNA is TGCGCCAGCAGCCAAGAGAATTCTCTCTACACCGGGGAGCTGTTTTTT.

This clonotype has only one observation. V is TRBV9 and J is TRBJ2-3; D unresolved. With 7 bases removed from V and 0 bases from J, the gap between germline ends came to 9 bases. Germline V lookup: CDR1 SGDLS, CDR2 YYNGEE. The CDR3 has 13 amino acids. The CDR3 is CASRTESTDTQYF. The CDR3 nucleotides are TGTGCCAGCCGTACTGAGAGCACAGATACGCAGTATTTT.

With regard to this clonotype: It may be a read error: a sequence one base away is much more abundant. The CDR3 sequence: CSAPMGTGGGTDTQYF. CDR3 in DNA: TGCAGTGCCCCGATGGGGACTGGCGGGGGCACAGATACGCAGTATTTT. V is TRBV20-1 and J is TRBJ2-3, with D perhaps TRBD2 (6 bases). The CDR3 length is 16 residues. Trimming took off 6 bases at V and 1 base at J, with 20 bases between the two ends. Germline CDR1 and CDR2: DFQATT and SNEGSKA (reference sequence).

The DNA for the CDR3 is TGTGCCAGCAGTTACTCGGTAACAGGGGGCGGACAGCCCCAGCATTTT. Protein: CASSYSVTGGGQPQHF. V is TRBV6-5 and J is TRBJ1-5; 9 nucleotides agree with TRBD1. V shed 0 bases, J shed 7 bases, and the junction held 7 bases outside the gene matches. The CDR3 has 16 amino acids. The germline gives CDR1 MNHEY, CDR2 SVGAGI.

The table lists this clonotype with many counts. V gene TRBV4-1 combines with J gene TRBJ1-5; unclear D gene. Germline CDR1 is MGHRA and CDR2 is YSYEKL. Trimming removed 1 base from V and 12 bases from J, with 13 bases in between. This CDR3 region has 13 residues. The CDR3 DNA reads TGCGCCAGCAGCCAAGTAGAAGGCCCCGGCCAGCATTTT. Protein product: CASSQVEGPGQHF.